Sequencing of this T cell receptor (beta chain) was carried out in a study of cytomegalovirus exposure and HLA in healthy donors. The study, taken as a whole, reports: Some public TCRs appeared in many individuals, while most sequences were rare. Researchers counted roughly 150 TCR beta chains as cytomegalovirus-associated. CMV antigen specificity was confirmed in vitro for a few CMV-associated chains.

This clone was recorded once. Its antigen is currently unknown. The V gene's germline CDR1 is SQVTM and CDR2 ANQGSEA. V was shortened by 4 bases and J by 1 base, with 11 bases between the two germline ends. The CDR3 extends over 13 amino acids. Assay used: immunoSEQ multiplex PCR; TCRdb lists only in-frame clones, some missing. The profile shows 260,000 or so clones, around 90% of them singletons. The sequence was obtained from a woman in her 30s in good health and CMV-seronegative. The sequencing input was PBMCs. The genes are TRBV29-1 and TRBJ2-7; D remains unclear. CDR3 region: CSVAGGASYEQYF. The CDR3 DNA reads as TGCAGCGTTGCAGGTGGAGCTTCCTACGAGCAGTACTTC.